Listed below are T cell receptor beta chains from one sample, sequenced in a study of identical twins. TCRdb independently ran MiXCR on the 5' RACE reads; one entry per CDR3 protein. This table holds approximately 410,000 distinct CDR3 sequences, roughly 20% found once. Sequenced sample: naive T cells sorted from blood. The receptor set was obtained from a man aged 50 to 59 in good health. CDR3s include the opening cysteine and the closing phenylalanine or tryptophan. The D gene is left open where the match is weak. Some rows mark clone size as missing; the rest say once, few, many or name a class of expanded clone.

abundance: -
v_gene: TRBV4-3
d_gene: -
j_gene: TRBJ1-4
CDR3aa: CASSQDGGGGEKLFF
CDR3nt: TGCGCCAGCAGCCAAGACGGGGGTGGGGGTGAAAAACTGTTTTTT

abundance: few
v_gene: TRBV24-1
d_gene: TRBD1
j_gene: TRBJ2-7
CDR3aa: CATSDFGQGNEQYF
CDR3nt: TGTGCCACCAGTGATTTTGGACAGGGCAACGAGCAGTACTTC

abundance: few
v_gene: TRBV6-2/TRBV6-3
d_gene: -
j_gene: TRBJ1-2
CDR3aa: CASRHQGNYGYTF
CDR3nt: TGTGCCAGCAGGCACCAGGGGAACTATGGCTACACCTTC

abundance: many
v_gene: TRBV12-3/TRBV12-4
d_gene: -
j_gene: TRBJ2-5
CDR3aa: CASSFRGQETQYF
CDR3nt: TGTGCCAGCAGTTTTCGGGGGCAGGAGACCCAGTACTTC

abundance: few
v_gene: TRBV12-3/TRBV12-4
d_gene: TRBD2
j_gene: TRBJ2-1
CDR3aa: CASSLRGLAGVKNEQFF
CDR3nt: TGTGCCAGCAGTCTAAGGGGGCTAGCGGGAGTGAAGAATGAGCAGTTCTTC

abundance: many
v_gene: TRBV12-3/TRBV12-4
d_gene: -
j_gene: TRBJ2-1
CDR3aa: CASSSTGSYNEQFF
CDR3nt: TGTGCCAGCAGCTCCACCGGTTCCTACAATGAGCAGTTCTTC

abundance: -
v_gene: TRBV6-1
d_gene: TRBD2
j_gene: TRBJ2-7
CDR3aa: CASSISGSAEQYF
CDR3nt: TGTGCCAGCAGCATTAGCGGGAGCGCCGAGCAGTACTTC

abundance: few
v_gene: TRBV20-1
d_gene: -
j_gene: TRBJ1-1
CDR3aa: CSAIRVEAFF
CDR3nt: TGCAGTGCTATTCGAGTGGAAGCTTTCTTT

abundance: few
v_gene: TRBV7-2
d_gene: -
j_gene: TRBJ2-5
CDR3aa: CASSLEVGGTQYF
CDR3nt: TGTGCCAGCAGCTTAGAAGTGGGGGGGACCCAGTACTTC

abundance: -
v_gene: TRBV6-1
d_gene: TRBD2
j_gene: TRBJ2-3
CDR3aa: CASSKTGRGSSTDTQYF
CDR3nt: TGTGCCAGCAGTAAGACGGGGAGGGGATCAAGTACAGATACGCAGTATTTT

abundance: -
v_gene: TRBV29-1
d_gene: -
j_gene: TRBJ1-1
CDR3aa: CSGSNTEAFF
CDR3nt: TGCAGCGGGTCGAACACTGAAGCTTTCTTT

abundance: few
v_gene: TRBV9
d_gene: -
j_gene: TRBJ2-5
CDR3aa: CASSVDGGETQYF
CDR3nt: TGTGCCAGCAGCGTAGATGGCGGCGAGACCCAGTACTTC

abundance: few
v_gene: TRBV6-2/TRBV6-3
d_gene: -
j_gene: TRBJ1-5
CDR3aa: CASSPMVSGPQHF
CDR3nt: TGTGCCAGCAGCCCGATGGTTTCGGGGCCCCAGCATTTT

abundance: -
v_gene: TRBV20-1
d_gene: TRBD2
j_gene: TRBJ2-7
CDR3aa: CSASLGLASHEQYF
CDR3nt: TGCAGTGCTAGTCTTGGACTAGCATCCCACGAGCAGTACTTC

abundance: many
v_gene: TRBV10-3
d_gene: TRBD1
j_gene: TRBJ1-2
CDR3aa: CAIRGTENYGYTF
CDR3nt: TGTGCCATCAGAGGGACAGAAAACTATGGCTACACCTTC

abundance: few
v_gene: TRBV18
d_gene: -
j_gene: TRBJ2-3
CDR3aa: CASSGSGTDTDTQYF
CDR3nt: TGTGCCAGCTCCGGGTCCGGGACGGACACAGATACGCAGTATTTT

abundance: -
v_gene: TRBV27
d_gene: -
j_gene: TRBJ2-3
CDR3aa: CASSLLPPDTQYF
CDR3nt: TGTGCCAGCAGTTTACTCCCCCCAGATACGCAGTATTTT

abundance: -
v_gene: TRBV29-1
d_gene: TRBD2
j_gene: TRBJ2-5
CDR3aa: CSTTGASGEGRQETQYF
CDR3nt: TGCAGCACAACGGGGGCTAGCGGGGAAGGCAGGCAAGAGACCCAGTACTTC

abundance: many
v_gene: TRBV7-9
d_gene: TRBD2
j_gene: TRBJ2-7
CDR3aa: CASSSGTSGSLYEQYF
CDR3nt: TGTGCCAGCAGCTCCGGTACTAGCGGGAGTCTCTACGAGCAGTACTTC

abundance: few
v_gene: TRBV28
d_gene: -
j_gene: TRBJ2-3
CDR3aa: CASSSGGSRNTQYF
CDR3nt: TGTGCCAGCAGTTCCGGGGGAAGCAGGAATACGCAGTATTTT

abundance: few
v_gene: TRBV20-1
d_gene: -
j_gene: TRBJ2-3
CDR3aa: CSARAGRGSTDTQYF
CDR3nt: TGCAGTGCTAGAGCAGGACGGGGAAGCACAGATACGCAGTATTTT

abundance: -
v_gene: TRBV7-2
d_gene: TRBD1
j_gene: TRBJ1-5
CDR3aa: CASSSQGAQPQHF
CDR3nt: TGTGCCAGCAGTTCACAGGGGGCGCAGCCCCAGCATTTT

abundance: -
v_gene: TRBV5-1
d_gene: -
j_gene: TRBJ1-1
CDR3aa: CASSLRGDRAEAFF
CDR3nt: TGCGCCAGCAGCTTGAGGGGGGATCGCGCTGAAGCTTTCTTT

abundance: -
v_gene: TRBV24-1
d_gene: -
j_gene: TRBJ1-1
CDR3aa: CATSQNRNTEAFF
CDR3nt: TGTGCCACCAGCCAAAACAGGAACACTGAAGCTTTCTTT

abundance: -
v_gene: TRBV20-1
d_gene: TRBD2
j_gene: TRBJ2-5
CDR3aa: CSAVTGTSGIIQYF
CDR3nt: TGCAGTGCTGTGACCGGGACTAGCGGGATTATCCAGTACTTC

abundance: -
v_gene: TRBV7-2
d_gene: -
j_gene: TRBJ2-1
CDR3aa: CASSFAGTRLYNEQFF
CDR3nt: TGTGCCAGCAGCTTTGCCGGGACGAGACTCTACAATGAGCAGTTCTTC

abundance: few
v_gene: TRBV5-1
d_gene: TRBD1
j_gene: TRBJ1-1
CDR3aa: CASSLQGQNTEAFF
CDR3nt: TGCGCCAGCTCCCTACAGGGGCAGAACACTGAAGCTTTCTTT

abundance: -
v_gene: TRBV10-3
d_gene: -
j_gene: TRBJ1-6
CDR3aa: CAISESAHSYNSPLHF
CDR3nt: TGTGCCATCAGTGAGTCGGCACACTCCTATAATTCACCCCTCCACTTT

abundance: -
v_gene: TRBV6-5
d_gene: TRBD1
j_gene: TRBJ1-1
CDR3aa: CASSYPGQLGGSTEAFF
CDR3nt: TGTGCCAGCAGTTACCCGGGACAGCTGGGAGGGAGCACTGAAGCTTTCTTT

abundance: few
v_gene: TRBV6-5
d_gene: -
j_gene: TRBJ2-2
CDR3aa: CASSYPRIRDTGELFF
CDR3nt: TGTGCCAGCAGTTATCCCCGGATCCGGGACACCGGGGAGCTGTTTTTT

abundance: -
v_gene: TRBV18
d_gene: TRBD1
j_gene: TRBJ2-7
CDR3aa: CASSTTLGTAFHEQYF
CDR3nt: TGTGCCAGCTCAACAACCCTCGGGACAGCCTTCCACGAGCAGTACTTC

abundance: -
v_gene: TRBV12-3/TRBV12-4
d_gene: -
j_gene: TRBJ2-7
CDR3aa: CASSLNIISEQYF
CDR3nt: TGTGCCAGCAGTCTCAACATTATATCCGAGCAGTACTTC

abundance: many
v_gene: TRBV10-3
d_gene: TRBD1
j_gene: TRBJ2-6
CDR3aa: CAISEYGTADSGANVLTF
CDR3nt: TGTGCCATCAGTGAGTATGGGACAGCGGACTCTGGGGCCAACGTCCTGACTTTC

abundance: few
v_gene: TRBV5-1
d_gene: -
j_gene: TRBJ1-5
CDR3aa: CASSLVGDGNQPQHF
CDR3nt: TGCGCCAGCAGCTTGGTGGGGGACGGGAATCAGCCCCAGCATTTT

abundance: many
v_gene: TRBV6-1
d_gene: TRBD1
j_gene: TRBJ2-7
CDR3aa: CASTRGQASYEQYF
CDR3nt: TGTGCCAGCACCCGGGGACAGGCGTCCTACGAGCAGTACTTC

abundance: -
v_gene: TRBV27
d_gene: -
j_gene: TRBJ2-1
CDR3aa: CASGFLEQFF
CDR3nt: TGTGCCAGCGGATTTTTGGAGCAGTTCTTC

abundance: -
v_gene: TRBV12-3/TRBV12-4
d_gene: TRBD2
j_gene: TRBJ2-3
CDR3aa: CASSPRLAGSTDTQYF
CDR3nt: TGTGCCAGCAGTCCCCGACTAGCGGGTAGCACAGATACGCAGTATTTT

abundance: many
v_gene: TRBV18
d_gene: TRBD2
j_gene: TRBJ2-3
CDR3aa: CASSPTSGRGSDTQYF
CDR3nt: TGTGCCAGCTCCCCGACTAGCGGGAGAGGGTCAGATACGCAGTATTTT

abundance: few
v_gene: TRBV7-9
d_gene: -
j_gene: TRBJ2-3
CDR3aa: CASSFLRDSMEVSQYF
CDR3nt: TGTGCCAGCAGCTTCCTCCGGGACTCGATGGAGGTATCGCAGTATTTT

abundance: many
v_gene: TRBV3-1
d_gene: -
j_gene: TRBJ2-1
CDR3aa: CASSQVKGNEQFF
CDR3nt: TGTGCCAGCAGCCAAGTAAAGGGTAATGAGCAGTTCTTC

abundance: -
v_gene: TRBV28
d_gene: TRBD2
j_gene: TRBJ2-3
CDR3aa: CASSSGTSETQYF
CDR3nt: TGTGCCAGCAGTTCCGGGACTAGCGAGACGCAGTATTTT

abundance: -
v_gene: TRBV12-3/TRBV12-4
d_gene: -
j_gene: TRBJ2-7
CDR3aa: CASSPETSRGDYEQYF
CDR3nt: TGTGCCAGCAGTCCGGAGACATCTAGAGGGGACTACGAGCAGTACTTC

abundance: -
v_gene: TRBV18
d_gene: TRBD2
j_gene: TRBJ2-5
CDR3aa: CASSPPGLALETQYF
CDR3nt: TGTGCCAGCTCACCACCGGGACTAGCGTTGGAGACCCAGTACTTC

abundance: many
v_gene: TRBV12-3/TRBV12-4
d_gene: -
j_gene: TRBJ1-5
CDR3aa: CASSLSLFAGNQPQHF
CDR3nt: TGTGCCAGCAGCCTTAGCCTCTTCGCGGGCAATCAGCCCCAGCATTTT